The rows below give T cell receptor beta chains drawn from one sample of a study of cytomegalovirus exposure and HLA in healthy donors. Here immunoSEQ multiplex PCR was the method, and the copy in TCRdb shows in-frame clones only, minus some. The table records some 190,000 clones, 76% of them present only once. The sample comprised PBMCs. The receptors were sampled from a woman aged 30 to 39 in good health and CMV-seropositive. Both conserved end residues are part of each CDR3. The D gene is left open where the match is weak. Size tells how often a clone was seen (once, few, many) or the class of an expanded clone, and some rows leave it out.

>NA|TRBD1|TRBV28|TRBJ2-3
CASSLPGGEGDTQYF
>NA|TRBD1|TRBV4-3|TRBJ1-3
CASSQAPDRETGNTIYF
>NA|TRBD1|TRBV11-1|TRBJ1-6
CASSFPGGVSPLHF
>few|TRBD1|TRBV2|TRBJ1-6
CASSTGQVSSSPLHF
>few|NA|TRBV7-2|TRBJ1-1
CASSLGQMNTEAFF
>NA|TRBD1|TRBV5-4|TRBJ2-2
CASSRPGQGDAGELFF
>NA|NA|TRBV7-6|TRBJ2-1
CASSFRQGGTGEQFF
>NA|NA|TRBV18|TRBJ2-1
CASSPRAGPYNEQFF
>NA|TRBD1|TRBV10-3|TRBJ1-1
CAISLTGGREAFF
>NA|TRBD1|TRBV2|TRBJ2-1
CASSESAGGLFNEQFF
>NA|TRBD1|TRBV6-5|TRBJ1-1
CASLSTGGGEAFF
>NA|NA|TRBV6-5|TRBJ2-1
CASSYTLQAGAEQFF
>NA|TRBD1|TRBV29-1|TRBJ1-2
CSVLSDRAGGYTF
>NA|NA|TRBV5-6|TRBJ2-7
CASSRWDTLYEQYF
>NA|NA|TRBV27|TRBJ2-3
CASSILGFSTDTQYF
>NA|NA|TRBV27|TRBJ2-3
CASSSVLGRGTQYF
>NA|NA|TRBV7-3|TRBJ2-1
CASSFFGGSYNEQFF
>NA|TRBD2|TRBV2|TRBJ2-1
CASIGLAGGRDNEQFF
>NA|TRBD1|TRBV5-5|TRBJ1-5
CASRSGQGINQPQHF
>NA|NA|TRBV5-6|TRBJ2-2
CASLREMNTGELFF
>NA|NA|TRBV27|TRBJ1-2
CASSLSAGDGGYTF
>NA|NA|TRBV28|TRBJ2-5
CASGPGGPAQTQYF
>NA|NA|TRBV11-2|TRBJ2-7
CASSLVLDSFYEQYF
>NA|TRBD2|TRBV7-9|TRBJ2-7
CASSSLRDYSYEQYF
>NA|TRBD2|TRBV9|TRBJ2-5
CASSPSGGARETQYF
>NA|TRBD1|TRBV4-3|TRBJ1-3
CASSQDYDRVPGNTIYF
>NA|NA|TRBV7-2|TRBJ2-6
CASSLEGSSGANVLTF
>few|TRBD2|TRBV6-5|TRBJ2-1
CASRPSGGSYNEQFF
>once|NA|TRBV6-5|NA
CASRPQGSYEQYF